The 18 T cell receptor beta chains below were found in one sample sequenced in a study of shared clonotypes between healthy human individuals. The protocol was immunoSEQ multiplex PCR, while the TCRdb copy is restricted to in-frame clones and leaves out a portion. The sample holds about 600,000 clones, roughly 97% seen once. The source material was naive CD4+ T cells sorted from blood. Subset specified: CD45RA+ positively selected. These receptors all stem from a woman aged 25 to 39 in good health.

This chain uses TRBV7-7 with TRBJ2-5; TRBD1 aligns across 9 bases. J was trimmed by 4 bases and V by 5 bases; bases with no gene match: 8. Germline V lookup: CDR1 SSHAT, CDR2 FNYEAQ (reference sequence). This CDR3 has 15 residues. The CDR3 region has the DNA TGTGCCAGCAGCGAAGGGACAGGGAGAACAGAGACCCAGTACTTC. Amino acids: CASSEGTGRTETQYF.

This sequence joins TRBV11-2 and TRBJ2-2; 7 nucleotides agree with TRBD2. The germline gives CDR1 SGHAT, CDR2 FQNNGV. This CDR3 spans 16 amino acids. J lost 2 bases, V lost 2 bases, and 5 bases had no gene match. CDR3 sequence: CASSLFSGYNTGELFF. CDR3 DNA: TGTGCCAGCAGCTTATTTAGCGGGTATAACACCGGGGAGCTGTTTTTT. Looking up the rest from reference TRBV11-2 and TRBJ2-2 gives the full variable domain: EAGVAQSPRYKIIEKRQSVAFWCNPISGHATLYWYQQILGQGPKLLIQFQNNGVVDDSQLPKDRFSAERLKGVDSTLKIQPAKLEDSAVYLCASSLFSGYNTGELFFGEGSRLTVL.

J is TRBJ1-5 and V is TRBV2, with D hard to call. CDR1 SNHLY and CDR2 FYNNEI come from the germline V gene. With 4 bases removed from V and 1 base from J, the gap between germline ends came to 5 bases. The CDR3 has 13 residues. The CDR3 DNA follows: TGTGCCAGCAGTGGGTGGAGCAATCAGCCCCAGCATTTT. This encodes CASSGWSNQPQHF.

The CDR3 DNA follows: TGTGCCAGCAGCAAACCTAGCGGGAGCTTTGCGTATGAGTACTTC. It codes for CASSKPSGSFAYEYF. V gene TRBV7-9 combines with J gene TRBJ2-5; 10 nucleotides align to TRBD2. From germline, CDR1 is SEHNR and CDR2 FQNEAQ (reference sequence). The CDR3 has 15 residues. V lost 5 bases, J lost 12 bases, and 15 bases stayed unmatched. Full variable domain (remainder filled in from reference TRBV7-9 and TRBJ2-5): DTGVSQNPRHKITKRGQNVTFRCDPISEHNRLYWYRQTLGQGPEFLTYFQNEAQLEKSRLLSDRFSAERPKGSFSTLEIQRTEQGDSAMYLCASSKPSGSFAYEYFGPGTRLLVL.

This chain uses TRBV5-1 with TRBJ2-2, with TRBD2 matching over 15 bases. Germline V CDR1 and CDR2: SGHRS, YFSETQ. Losses at the gene ends were 4 bases for V and 4 bases for J; bases not matched to a gene: 8. The CDR3 sequence is 18 residues long. The CDR3 loop is CASSTRTSGREGTGELFF. In DNA form, the CDR3 reads TGCGCCAGCAGCACAAGGACTAGCGGGAGGGAGGGCACCGGGGAGCTGTTTTTT.

The chain uses TRBV7-9 and TRBJ2-5, with a weak D call TRBD2 (6 bases). Trimming removed 2 bases from V and 5 bases from J, with 15 bases in between. The CDR3 consists of 15 residues. The germline CDR1 and CDR2 sequences are SEHNR and FQNEAQ (reference sequence). The CDR3 here is CASSLTGGISETQYF. CDR3 DNA sequence: TGTGCCAGCAGCTTAACGGGCGGGATTTCGGAGACCCAGTACTTC.

The gene calls are TRBV6-5 and TRBJ2-7, with 7 positions matching TRBD1. The CDR3 covers 15 residues. Germline loops: CDR1 MNHEY, CDR2 SVGAGI. The ends lost 5 bases at V and 4 bases at J; junction bases unmatched: 11. The CDR3 DNA is TGTGCCAGCAGTGCCACAACAGGGGTACTTTACGAGCAGTACTTC. This encodes CASSATTGVLYEQYF.

As to this clone: The same CDR3 arises from other DNA sequences in this sample as well. The rearrangement joins TRBV29-1 to TRBJ1-1, with D uncertain. CDR1 is SQVTM, CDR2 ANQGSEA, per germline. Trimming left V 4 bases short and J 1 base short, with 1 base between. The CDR3 has 10 residues. DNA for the CDR3: TGCAGCGTTGGGAACACTGAAGCTTTCTTT. Its translation is CSVGNTEAFF. Looking up the rest from reference TRBV29-1 and TRBJ1-1 gives the full variable domain: SAVISQKPSRDICQRGTSLTIQCQVDSQVTMMFWYRQQPGQSLTLIATANQGSEATYESGFVIDKFPISRPNLTFSTLTVSNMSPEDSSIYLCSVGNTEAFFGQGTRLTVV.

The chain is built from TRBV28 and TRBJ2-2; the D is unclear. The CDR3 runs 13 residues. V was cut by 8 bases and J by 2 bases, with 9 bases left in between. From germline, CDR1 is MDHEN and CDR2 SYDVKM. The CDR3 DNA sequence: TGTGCCAGCTCGGCAACCAACACCGGGGAGCTGTTTTTT. This codes for CASSATNTGELFF.

V and J are TRBV7-9 and TRBJ1-1; no reliable D call. CDR3 length equals 12 residues. V was clipped by 6 bases and J by 7 bases, with 12 bases between them. CDR1 and CDR2 from the germline V gene are SEHNR and FQNEAQ (reference sequence). In DNA form, the CDR3 reads TGTGCCAGCAGTTATTACACGGTTGAAGCTTTCTTT. This translates into CASSYYTVEAFF.

The V gene is TRBV14, the J gene TRBJ2-5; TRBD1 aligns across 7 bases. V shed 4 bases and J 2 bases; nucleotides not matched to a gene: 4. This CDR3 has 14 residues. Germline CDR1 and CDR2: SGHDN and FVKESK. The chain's CDR3 is CASSLRGQQETQYF. Here the CDR3 DNA reads TGTGCCAGCAGCCTGAGGGGACAGCAAGAGACCCAGTACTTC.

This rearrangement joins TRBV15 to TRBJ2-1; 15 bases fit TRBD2. The CDR3 runs to 18 residues. Trimming removed 0 bases from V and 6 bases from J; junction bases left unmatched: 6. Germline-derived CDR1 and CDR2 are LNHNV and YYDKDF (reference sequence). The CDR3 DNA reads TGTGCCACCAGCAGAGAAGGACTAGCGGGAGGGGGCCGCAATGAGCAGTTCTTC. Protein sequence: CATSREGLAGGGRNEQFF.

The sample holds a few counts of this clone. This chain joins TRBV7-9 and TRBJ1-3, with D possibly TRBD1 on 6 matching bases. Germline CDR1 reads SEHNR; CDR2 reads FQNEAQ (reference sequence). CDR3 length: 16 amino acids. The V end was cut by 5 bases, the J end by 0 bases, with 14 bases between. DNA of the CDR3: TGTGCCAGCAGCCTAGGACAGAGACACTCTGGAAACACCATATATTTT. This gives the protein CASSLGQRHSGNTIYF. Complete variable domain (other parts from reference TRBV7-9 and TRBJ1-3): DTGVSQNPRHKITKRGQNVTFRCDPISEHNRLYWYRQTLGQGPEFLTYFQNEAQLEKSRLLSDRFSAERPKGSFSTLEIQRTEQGDSAMYLCASSLGQRHSGNTIYFGEGSWLTVV.

This rearrangement joins TRBV11-2 to TRBJ2-7, with D maybe TRBD2 (6 bases). Trimming stripped 2 bases from V and 1 base from J, with 9 bases between. This CDR3 region has 14 residues. CDR1 and CDR2 (germline): SGHAT, FQNNGV. DNA of the CDR3: TGTGCCAGCAGCTTATGGGGAGGATCCTACGAGCAGTACTTC. It encodes CASSLWGGSYEQYF.

The CDR3 bases are TGTGCCAGCAGCTTGGACAGGGGGCAGGTCGAGCAGTTCTTC. This encodes CASSLDRGQVEQFF. The rearrangement joins TRBV7-3 to TRBJ2-1, with 11 positions matching TRBD1. CDR3 length: 14 residues. Germline V gene data show CDR1 as SGHTA and CDR2 as FQGTGA. J lost 10 bases, V lost 3 bases, and 5 bases had no gene match. The entire variable domain, with the rest obtained from reference TRBV7-3 and TRBJ2-1, is as follows: GAGVSQTPSNKVTEKGKYVELRCDPISGHTALYWYRQSLGQGPEFLIYFQGTGAADDSGLPNDRFFAVRPEGSVSTLKIQRTERGDSAVYLCASSLDRGQVEQFFGPGTRLTVL.

V and J are TRBV7-9 and TRBJ2-7, with TRBD2 matching 10 bases. CDR3 length equals 17 residues. CDR1 and CDR2 (germline): SEHNR, FQNEAQ (reference sequence). V lost 0 bases and J lost 4; bases outside the gene matches: 9. The CDR3 spells CASSLAPTSGLLYEQYF. The CDR3 coding sequence is TGTGCCAGCAGCTTAGCCCCGACTAGCGGGCTCCTATACGAGCAGTACTTC.

This chain uses TRBV2 with TRBJ2-1; D might be TRBD1 or TRBD2, each matching 5 bases. Deletions cut 8 bases from V and 12 bases from J, with 20 bases between. CDR3 length equals 13 residues. The germline CDR1 and CDR2 sequences are SNHLY and FYNNEI. Here the CDR3 reads CASRGEGLTGQFF. CDR3 DNA sequence: TGTGCCAGCCGGGGAGAAGGTCTTACAGGGCAGTTCTTC.

The rearrangement uses TRBV6-5 and TRBJ2-7; perhaps TRBD1 as D (5 bases). Germline lookup yields CDR1 MNHEY and CDR2 SVGAGI. CDR3 size: 15 residues. With 0 bases removed from V and 2 bases from J, the gap between germline ends came to 11 bases. The CDR3, as DNA: TGTGCCAGCAGTTACTCGTCGCAGGGAACCTACGAGCAGTACTTC. Its translation is CASSYSSQGTYEQYF.